These 9 T cell receptor beta chains were sequenced from one sample in a study of cytomegalovirus exposure and HLA in healthy donors. Amplification used 60 Vbeta primers and 13 Jbeta primers. Clones were read by immunoSEQ multiplex PCR, and TCRdb kept only the in-frame ones, dropping some. The data show over 80,000 clones, about four fifths seen once. The sample was PBMCs. The receptor source for this set is a man in his forties in good health and CMV-seropositive.

This clone has a handful of counts. The chain combines TRBV2 with TRBJ2-2; the match to TRBD2 covers 8 bases. Trimming removed 3 bases from V and 6 bases from J; junction bases left unmatched: 6. The CDR3 has 15 amino acids. Germline CDR1 and CDR2: SNHLY and FYNNEI. The CDR3 is CASSEGLGSAGELFF. The CDR3, as DNA: TGTGCCAGCAGTGAGGGACTAGGTTCCGCCGGGGAGCTGTTTTTT.

V usage is TRBV18 and J usage is TRBJ1-5; D uncertain. V was cut by 4 bases and J by 6 bases, with 10 bases left in between. The CDR3 consists of 13 residues. Germline values: CDR1 KGHSH, CDR2 LQKENI. The CDR3 loop reads CASSLQESQPQHF. CDR3 DNA sequence: TGTGCCAGCTCACTTCAAGAGAGTCAGCCCCAGCATTTT. The variable domain in full, completed from reference TRBV18 and TRBJ1-5, reads NAGVMQNPRHLVRRRGQEARLRCSPMKGHSHVYWYRQLPEEGLKFMVYLQKENIIDESGMPKERFSAEFPKEGPSILRIQQVVRGDSAAYFCASSLQESQPQHFGDGTRLSIL.

The genes are TRBV28 and TRBJ2-7; TRBD1 matches 7 bases. The length of the CDR3 is 15 residues. CDR1 is MDHEN and CDR2 is SYDVKM in the germline V gene. The ends lost 4 bases at V and 6 bases at J; junction bases unmatched: 12. CDR3: CASSSTGTAIAEQYF. The CDR3 DNA reads as TGTGCCAGCAGTTCCACCGGGACAGCGATTGCCGAGCAGTACTTC.

This clone was recorded a few times. The chain has TRBV5-1 and TRBJ1-1; D unresolved. Germline V gives CDR1 SGHRS, CDR2 YFSETQ. CDR3 length equals 15 residues. V was trimmed by 0 bases and J by 6 bases, leaving 15 bases between them. CDR3: CASSLGNGAKAEAFF. CDR3 sequence (DNA): TGCGCCAGCAGCTTGGGGAACGGAGCGAAGGCTGAAGCTTTCTTT. The full variable domain, completed using reference TRBV5-1 and TRBJ1-1, is KAGVTQTPRYLIKTRGQQVTLSCSPISGHRSVSWYQQTPGQGLQFLFEYFSETQRNKGNFPGRFSGRQFSNSRSEMNVSTLELGDSALYLCASSLGNGAKAEAFFGQGTRLTVV.

This clone appeared a few times. The chain has TRBV10-3 and TRBJ1-1, with TRBD1 matching 8 bases. CDR3 length equals 13 residues. Trimming at V came to 5 bases and at J to 10 bases, leaving 9 bases not matched to a gene. The germline V gene encodes CDR1 ENHRY and CDR2 SYGVKD. The CDR3 region is CAISFSGQGIAFF. CDR3 sequence (DNA): TGTGCCATCAGTTTTTCCGGACAGGGTATAGCTTTCTTT.

The V gene is TRBV18, the J gene TRBJ2-4; a weak D match, TRBD2 (7 bases). Germline CDR1 and CDR2: KGHSH and LQKENI. The CDR3 is 18 amino acids. Trimming left V 3 bases short and J 6 bases short, with 24 bases between. The CDR3 DNA reads TGTGCCAGCTCACCCTTTGAGAACGTCGGGGGGCAGGGAAACATTCAGTACTTC. Translated: CASSPFENVGGQGNIQYF.

This chain joins TRBV28 and TRBJ2-2; D perhaps matches TRBD2 (6 bases). V was clipped by 3 bases and J by 1 base, with 15 bases between them. Germline CDR1 MDHEN, CDR2 SYDVKM. The CDR3 has 17 residues. CDR3 nucleotides: TGTGCCAGCAGTTTTGGGGATCTAGCGCTGAACACCGGGGAGCTGTTTTTT. This codes for CASSFGDLALNTGELFF. The variable domain in full, with the rest retrieved from reference TRBV28 and TRBJ2-2, is DVKVTQSSRYLVKRTGEKVFLECVQDMDHENMFWYRQDPGLGLRLIYFSYDVKMKEKGDIPEGYSVSREKKERFSLILESASTNQTSMYLCASSFGDLALNTGELFFGEGSRLTVL.

There are many counts of this clone. The CDR3 DNA is TGTGCCAGCAGCAAAGAGGTAGGACTCACAGATACGCAGTATTTT. Its protein product is CASSKEVGLTDTQYF. The genes are TRBV21-1 and TRBJ2-3; the table assigns TRBD2, which was not confirmed against the DNA. TRBV21-1 is annotated as a pseudogene. The CDR3 contains 15 residues.

Note on this clone: Other DNA sequences from this sample encode an identical CDR3 as well. The CDR3 loop reads CASSRELQETQYF. The CDR3, as DNA: TGTGCCAGCAGTCGGGAGCTCCAAGAGACCCAGTACTTC. J is TRBJ2-5 and V is TRBV6-1; tentative D call: TRBD2 (6 bases). Trimming cost V 5 bases and J 1 base, with 8 bases left between them. In germline, CDR1 is MNHNS, CDR2 SASEGT. The CDR3 is 13 residues long.